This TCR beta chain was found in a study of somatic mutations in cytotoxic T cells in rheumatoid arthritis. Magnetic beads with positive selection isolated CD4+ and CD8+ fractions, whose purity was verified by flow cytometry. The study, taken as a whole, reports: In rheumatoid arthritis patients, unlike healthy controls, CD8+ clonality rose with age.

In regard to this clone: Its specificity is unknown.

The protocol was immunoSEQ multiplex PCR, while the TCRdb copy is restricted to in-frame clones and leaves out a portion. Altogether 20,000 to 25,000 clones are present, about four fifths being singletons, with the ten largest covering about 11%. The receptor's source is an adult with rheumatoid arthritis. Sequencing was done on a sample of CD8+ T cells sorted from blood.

The CDR3 protein is CSAIPVDRATSYEQYF. CDR3 nucleotide sequence: TGCAGCGCCATCCCCGTTGACAGGGCCACCTCCTACGAGCAGTACTTC. This sequence joins TRBV29-1 and TRBJ2-7; 7 nucleotides align to TRBD1. The CDR3 sequence is 16 residues long. From germline, CDR1 is SQVTM and CDR2 ANQGSEA. V trimming: 7 bases; J trimming: 0 bases; junction bases outside the gene matches: 15.